There are many counts of the clone carrying this T cell receptor (beta chain). Its specificity is not known. The data were obtained in a study of post-analysis software for immune sequencing data. Study-level background: The cohort encompassed relapsing-remitting, secondary progressive and progressive-relapsing multiple sclerosis disease courses. General study results and limits: In patients, TRBV5-6, TRBV5-1 and TRBV20-1 belonged to roughly five TRBV segments found more frequently than in controls.

Trimming at V came to 2 bases and at J to 5 bases, leaving 6 bases not matched to a gene. CDR3 length equals 15 residues. From germline, CDR1 is SGHTA and CDR2 FQGNSA. Researchers reported that TCR beta cDNA libraries carried unique molecular identifiers. TCRdb itself ran the PCR reads through MiXCR, one entry per CDR3 protein. Of roughly 800,000 distinct CDR3 sequences in the sample, 25% to 30% are singletons; the top ten hold under 0.7%. Sequencing was done on a sample of blood. The chain links TRBV7-2 to TRBJ2-5; TRBD2 matches 9 bases. This sequence was found in a girl aged 5-17 years with multiple sclerosis. The CDR3 nucleotides read TGTGCCAGCAGCTTATGGGCGGGGGGGGAGGAGACCCAGTACTTC. It is translated as CASSLWAGGEETQYF.